Below are 18 T cell receptor beta chains sequenced from a single sample in a study of early T cells in non-severe SARS-CoV-2 infection. TCRdb re-called the 5' RACE reads through MiXCR, storing one row per CDR3 protein. Of some 23,000 distinct CDR3 sequences in the sample, 5.3% are singletons; the top ten hold about 10%. Sequences were obtained from whole blood. Receptor source: an adult who was a healthcare worker with PCR-confirmed SARS-CoV-2 infection or an uninfected control (not recorded which).

This clonotype was seen at least ten times. The chain recombines TRBV4-3 with TRBJ1-4; D not resolved. Germline assignment: CDR1 LGHNA and CDR2 YSLEER. CDR3 length equals 15 residues. The ends were cut back, 0 bases at V and 2 bases at J, with 7 bases in the middle. The CDR3 region has the DNA TGCGCCAGCAGCCAAGAGTGGCATACTAATGAAAAACTGTTTTTT. Its translation: CASSQEWHTNEKLFF.

CDR3 loop: CASSYSPESGYEQYV. CDR3 DNA: TGTGCCAGCAGTTACTCCCCCGAAAGCGGGTACGAGCAGTACGTC. The chain employs TRBV6-2 or TRBV6-3 and TRBJ2-7; D possibly corresponds to TRBD2 (6 bases). Germline V lookup: CDR1 MNHEY, CDR2 SVGEGT. Trimming stripped 0 bases from V and 4 bases from J, with 13 bases between. The CDR3 spans 15 residues.

In this sample, this clonotype turned up many times. The V and J genes are TRBV7-2 and TRBJ2-7; 9 nucleotides line up with TRBD1. CDR1 and CDR2 (germline): SGHTA, FQGNSA. CDR3 length equals 16 residues. V lost 1 base to trimming and J lost 3 bases; unmatched junction nucleotides: 7. The DNA for the CDR3 is TGTGCCAGCAGCTTAGAGGGGACAGGGATAATCTACGAGCAGTACTTC. Its translation is CASSLEGTGIIYEQYF.

This clonotype was picked up a small number of times. One end of the junction does not line up with germline, which may come from a read error. The rearrangement joins TRBV29-1 to TRBJ2-5; TRBD1 agrees at 9 bases. CDR3 length equals 15 residues. Germline V gives CDR1 SQVTM, CDR2 ANQGSEA. CDR3 bases: TGCAGCGTTGATTTTGTCAGGACAGGGGTACAGACCCAGTACTTT. Translation gives CSVDFVRTGVQTQYF.

The chain combines TRBV6-5 with TRBJ2-6; D remains unclear. Germline assignment: CDR1 MNHEY and CDR2 SVGAGI. The V end lost 0 bases, the J end lost 0 bases, and 6 bases lay between the germline ends. This CDR3 is built from 16 residues. The CDR3 coding sequence is TGTGCCAGCAGTTACTCCGGTATCTCTGGGGCCAACGTCCTGACTTTC. Its translation: CASSYSGISGANVLTF.

The table lists this clonotype with many counts. V and J are TRBV25-1 and TRBJ2-1, with 12 nucleotides matching TRBD1. The CDR3 length is 15 residues. The J segment lost 8 bases and the V segment lost 4 bases, leaving 6 bases of the junction unmatched. Per the germline V gene, CDR1 is MGHDK and CDR2 is SYGVNS. CDR3 DNA sequence: TGTGCCAGCAGTGCAGGGACAGGGGGCTTGGATGAGCAGTTCTTC. This codes for CASSAGTGGLDEQFF. Supplemented by reference TRBV25-1 and TRBJ2-1, the full variable domain reads EADIYQTPRYLVIGTGKKITLECSQTMGHDKMYWYQQDPGMELHLIHYSYGVNSTEKGDLSSESTVSRIRTEHFPLTLESARPSHTSQYLCASSAGTGGLDEQFFGPGTRLTVL.

This chain uses TRBV18 with TRBJ2-1; D is unclear. The CDR3 loop spans 14 amino acids. Germline CDR1 and CDR2: KGHSH and LQKENI. V was cut by 0 bases and J by 3 bases, with 6 bases left in between. The CDR3 DNA reads TGTGCCAGCTCACCACCCTCAGACTACAATGAGCAGTTCTTC. Its translation: CASSPPSDYNEQFF.

In its sample, this clonotype was seen many times. The rearrangement links TRBV12-3 or TRBV12-4 to TRBJ2-1; 12 bases are shared with TRBD2. The V segment lost 5 bases and the J segment 16 bases; nucleotides outside the gene matches: 9. This CDR3 region has 13 residues. CDR3 sequence (DNA): TGTGCCAGCAGTAGAGCACTAGCGGGGGGCCCTTTCTTC. This gives the protein CASSRALAGGPFF.

The chain is built from TRBV7-3 and TRBJ2-1, with 7 positions matching TRBD1. Germline V gene sequence: CDR1 SGHTA, CDR2 FQGTGA. V shed 5 bases, J shed 0 bases, and the junction held 4 bases outside the gene matches. There are 15 residues in the CDR3. CDR3 region: CASSGDSSSYNEQFF. In nucleotides, the CDR3 is TGTGCCAGCAGCGGGGACAGCAGCTCCTACAATGAGCAGTTCTTC.

This clonotype was seen a handful of times. V is TRBV25-1 and J is TRBJ2-7; D may be TRBD1 (6 bases). This CDR3 is 14 amino acids long. CDR1 MGHDK and CDR2 SYGVNS come from the germline V gene. With 4 bases removed from V and 2 bases from J, the gap between germline ends came to 12 bases. Here the CDR3 DNA reads TGTGCCAGCAGTGGACGGGACATCACCTACGAGCAGTACTTC. Translated: CASSGRDITYEQYF.

This clonotype was seen a few times. The chain has TRBV7-8 and TRBJ1-1; D possibly corresponds to TRBD1 (5 bases). The V gene lost 5 bases and the J gene lost 3 bases, with 13 bases spanning the gap. The CDR3 is 14 residues long. Looked up from germline, CDR1 is SGHVS and CDR2 is FQNEAQ. The CDR3 DNA sequence: TGTGCCAGCAGCCCTCAGGGTAGGGACACTGAAGCTTTCTTT. It encodes CASSPQGRDTEAFF.

V and J are TRBV2 and TRBJ2-2, with D perhaps matching TRBD1 (6 bases). Germline V CDR1 and CDR2: SNHLY, FYNNEI. The CDR3 runs 15 residues. The germline V and J ends were trimmed by 6 bases and 0 bases, with 11 bases remaining between them. CDR3 loop: CASRVGHANTGELFF. CDR3 coding DNA: TGTGCCAGCAGAGTGGGACACGCGAACACCGGGGAGCTGTTTTTT.

By sample fraction, this clonotype is medium-sized. The rearrangement uses TRBV5-1 and TRBJ1-1; no clear D gene. Germline CDR1 is SGHRS and CDR2 is YFSETQ. The V gene lost 0 bases and the J gene lost 1 base, with 4 bases spanning the gap. The CDR3 extends over 13 amino acids. The DNA of the CDR3 is TGCGCCAGCAGCTTGGGCGAGAACACTGAAGCTTTCTTT. It specifies CASSLGENTEAFF. The entire variable domain, with the rest obtained from reference TRBV5-1 and TRBJ1-1, is as follows: KAGVTQTPRYLIKTRGQQVTLSCSPISGHRSVSWYQQTPGQGLQFLFEYFSETQRNKGNFPGRFSGRQFSNSRSEMNVSTLELGDSALYLCASSLGENTEAFFGQGTRLTVV.

This chain joins TRBV6-4 and TRBJ2-1; 8 nucleotides agree with TRBD2. CDR1 is MRHNA, CDR2 SNTAGT, per germline. J gave up 8 bases and V 0 bases, and 6 bases lay outside the gene matches. The CDR3 runs 15 residues. The chain's CDR3 is CASSDSAGVFDEQFF. DNA for the CDR3: TGTGCCAGCAGTGACTCAGCGGGAGTATTCGATGAGCAGTTCTTC.

This chain connects TRBV5-1 to TRBJ1-2, with D possibly TRBD1 on 6 matching bases. The CDR3 spans 14 residues. CDR1 and CDR2 (germline): SGHRS, YFSETQ. V was clipped by 2 bases and J by 4 bases, with 12 bases between them. DNA for the CDR3: TGCGCCAGCAGCTTCGGGGGCAATGGCTATGGCTACACCTTC. This encodes CASSFGGNGYGYTF.

Details on this clonotype: It may be a read error: a sequence one base away is much more abundant. The CDR3 sequence is CVSSLSSGSNEQFF. Written as DNA, the CDR3 is TGTGTCAGCAGCTTATCTAGCGGGAGCAATGAGCAGTTCTTC. The genes are TRBV7-6 and TRBJ2-1; 10 nucleotides agree with TRBD2. Per germline, CDR1 SGHVS and CDR2 FNYEAQ. This CDR3 spans 14 amino acids.

In its sample, this clonotype was seen many times. The rearrangement uses TRBV5-3 and TRBJ2-1, with a weak D call TRBD2 (7 bases). TRBV5-3 is known as an ORF, though its function is uncertain. The CDR3 spans 20 residues. V lost 3 bases and J 0 bases, leaving 25 bases between the germline ends. CDR3 DNA sequence: TGTGCCAGAAGCTGGGGGCCGGGCGAAGCGGGATGGAGCTCCTACAATGAGCAGTTCTTC. Residues: CARSWGPGEAGWSSYNEQFF.

This clonotype is labeled large. The chain couples TRBV11-2 to TRBJ2-3, with 7 bases fitting TRBD2. This CDR3 has 16 residues. Germline V gives CDR1 SGHAT, CDR2 FQNNGV. The trim removed 2 bases at V and 0 bases at J, leaving 5 bases unmatched. The CDR3 DNA is TGTGCCAGCAGCTTACTAGCGGTCGCTAGCACAGATACGCAGTATTTT. Its protein is CASSLLAVASTDTQYF.